A single sample is the source of the 25 T cell receptor beta chains below, sequenced in a study of regulatory T cells in long-lasting Graves disease. Time point here: newly diagnosed GD, antithyroid drugs for less than 3 months. After RNA was extracted from PBMCs, the TCR library was made from it. CDR3 regions were amplified by Arm-PCR using iRepertoire HTBI primers to build TCR beta libraries. TCRdb re-analysed the multiplex PCR reads in MiXCR, keeping a single row per CDR3 protein. The sample comprises hundreds of thousands of distinct CDR3 sequences, roughly 16% of which are singletons, and 12% rests with the top ten. These data were also filed under a second study, of T cells in Graves' hyperthyroidism and ophthalmopathy.

This sample comprised peripheral blood mononuclear cells (PBMCs), obtained at new diagnosis, from a patient treated with antithyroid drugs. These TCRs come from a man between 18 and 35 years old with Graves disease.

The CDR3, as DNA: TGTGCCAGCAGCCAAGGGGTGGGAGTCTCCTACGAGCAGTACTTC. Translated: CASSQGVGVSYEQYF. The chain links TRBV3-1 to TRBJ2-7; D is perhaps TRBD2 (5 bases). CDR3 size: 15 residues. The ends were cut back, 1 base at V and 0 bases at J, with 10 bases in the middle. CDR1 and CDR2 from the germline V gene are LGHDT and YNNKEL (reference sequence).

This chain connects TRBV9 to TRBJ2-6; TRBD1 might be the D (5 bases). V dropped 0 bases and J dropped 2 bases, with 15 bases sitting between them. The CDR3 is made up of 18 amino acids. The germline gives CDR1 SGDLS, CDR2 YYNGEE. CDR3 sequence: CASSVAGLVRPGANVLTF. The CDR3 DNA sequence: TGTGCCAGCAGCGTAGCAGGGCTGGTCCGCCCTGGGGCCAACGTCCTGACTTTC.

In its sample, this clonotype was seen many times. This chain uses TRBV6-1 with TRBJ2-7, with 9 bases aligning to TRBD2. This CDR3 has 13 residues. In germline, CDR1 is MNHNS, CDR2 SASEGT. J lost 2 bases, V lost 10 bases, and 6 bases had no gene match. CDR3 nucleotides: TGTGCCACCTCAGCGGGAGGTCCCTACGAGCAGTACTTC. Its protein is CATSAGGPYEQYF.

This clonotype was detected many times. The gene calls are TRBV10-3 and TRBJ2-7; perhaps TRBD1 as D (5 bases). This CDR3 has 15 amino acids. Germline CDR1 and CDR2: ENHRY and SYGVKD. V lost 2 bases and J lost 0, with 11 bases in between. In DNA form, the CDR3 reads TGTGCCATCAGTGAGAGACAGAAGAGCTCCTACGAGCAGTACTTC. Its translation: CAISERQKSSYEQYF.

This clonotype was recorded at least ten times. V is TRBV20-1 and J is TRBJ2-5; D ambiguous. The CDR3 has 12 residues. Germline CDR1 reads DFQATT; CDR2 reads SNEGSKA (reference sequence). Between the trimmed V and J ends, which lost 3 bases and 3 bases, there was a span of 8 bases. CDR3 DNA sequence: TGCAGTGCTAGTATCTTTGAAGAGACCCAGTACTTC. This gives the protein CSASIFEETQYF.

The genes are TRBV6-5 and TRBJ2-7; D unclear. The germline V and J ends were trimmed by 0 bases and 5 bases, with 8 bases remaining between them. The CDR3 loop spans 13 amino acids. Per the germline V gene, CDR1 is MNHEY and CDR2 is SVGAGI. CDR3 coding DNA: TGTGCCAGCAGTTACTCCCCAGTCAACGAGCAGTACTTC. Its protein product is CASSYSPVNEQYF.

With regard to this clonotype: As the CDR3 is not closed by the conserved phenylalanine or tryptophan, this likely results from a read error. The chain combines TRBV20-1 with TRBJ2-7; TRBD2 aligns across 10 bases. CDR3 length equals 15 residues. CDR1 DFQATT and CDR2 SNEGSKA come from the germline V gene (reference sequence). J gave up 6 bases and V 1 base, and 9 bases lay outside the gene matches. CDR3 amino acids: CSARAAAGGHLEQYL. In nucleotides, the CDR3 is TGCAGTGCTAGAGCGGCAGCGGGAGGGCATCTCGAGCAGTACCTC.

As concerns this clonotype: A much larger clone differs from this one at a single base, so this may be a read error. The chain recombines TRBV15 with TRBJ1-1; no reliable D call. Germline-derived CDR1 and CDR2 are LNHNV and YYDKDF (reference sequence). V was shortened by 4 bases and J by 6 bases, with 12 bases between the two germline ends. This CDR3 has 13 amino acids. As DNA, the CDR3 is TGTGCCACCAGCATGAGCCCCAATTCTGAAGCTTTCTTT. This translates into CATSMSPNSEAFF.

This clonotype was recorded many times. J is TRBJ1-2 and V is TRBV28; D perhaps matches TRBD1 (5 bases). V lost 4 bases and J 8 bases, leaving 14 bases between the germline ends. This CDR3 comprises 13 residues. The germline V gene encodes CDR1 MDHEN and CDR2 SYDVKM. CDR3: CASSSRQTGGYTF. CDR3 bases: TGTGCCAGCAGTTCCCGACAGACGGGGGGCTACACCTTC.

As regards this clonotype: A much larger clone is a single base away; this may be a read error. The chain employs TRBV29-1 and TRBJ2-7, with D possibly being TRBD1 or TRBD2 (5 bases each). Germline-derived CDR1 and CDR2 are SQVTM and ANQGSEA. V was cut by 4 bases and J by 6 bases, with 16 bases left in between. The CDR3 totals 13 residues. Written as DNA, the CDR3 is TGCAGCGTTGTCGGGACCGACTTATGCGAGCAGTACTTC. It translates to CSVVGTDLCEQYF.

This clonotype appeared many times. The J gene is TRBJ2-4, the V gene TRBV28; 7 bases are a match to TRBD1. With V trimmed by 4 bases and J by 0 bases, 15 bases remained unmatched. Germline assignment: CDR1 MDHEN and CDR2 SYDVKM. The CDR3 runs 19 residues. CDR3 DNA: TGTGCCAGCAGTTCGCCGGTTGGAAACAGGGGAGTAGCCAAAAACATTCAGTACTTC. This sequence encodes CASSSPVGNRGVAKNIQYF.

This clonotype was counted many times. This chain joins TRBV5-6 and TRBJ1-5; possible D gene TRBD1, 5 bases. The CDR3 extends over 14 amino acids. V lost 4 bases and J 6 bases, leaving 14 bases between the germline ends. Per the germline V gene, CDR1 is SGHDT and CDR2 is YYEEEE. CDR3 in DNA: TGTGCCAGCAGCCCGAGGGCAGGGACTCAGCCCCAGCATTTT. The encoded protein is CASSPRAGTQPQHF. The full variable domain, with the rest looked up from reference TRBV5-6 and TRBJ1-5, is DAGVTQSPTHLIKTRGQQVTLRCSPKSGHDTVSWYQQALGQGPQFIFQYYEEEERQRGNFPDRFSGHQFPNYSSELNVNALLLGDSALYLCASSPRAGTQPQHFGDGTRLSIL.

This clonotype was counted only a few times. The chain uses TRBV20-1 and TRBJ2-7; TRBD2 matches at 10 bases. Germline-derived CDR1 and CDR2 are DFQATT and SNEGSKA (reference sequence). The CDR3 runs to 15 residues. V trimming: 0 bases; J trimming: 0 bases; junction bases outside the gene matches: 2. CDR3 in DNA: TGCAGTGCTAGAGATCTAGCGGGGGTCTCCTACGAGCAGTACTTC. Its protein is CSARDLAGVSYEQYF.

This clonotype turned up a few times. The chain recombines TRBV9 with TRBJ2-3, with TRBD2 matching 11 bases. Germline-derived CDR1 and CDR2 are SGDLS and YYNGEE. With 4 bases clipped from V and 0 bases from J, the junction kept 10 bases outside the gene matches. The CDR3 runs 18 residues. This chain's CDR3 is CASSLRTSGPTSTDTQYF. The CDR3 DNA sequence: TGTGCCAGCAGCCTACGGACTAGCGGGCCTACTAGCACAGATACGCAGTATTTT.

This chain uses TRBV20-1 with TRBJ1-4; possibly TRBD1 for D (5 bases). Germline V gene data show CDR1 as DFQATT and CDR2 as SNEGSKA (reference sequence). CDR3 length equals 13 residues. V lost 3 bases, J lost 7 bases, and 12 bases lay in between. DNA for the CDR3: TGCAGTGCTAGCCCAACCGGGGCTGAAAAACTGTTTTTT. Translation: CSASPTGAEKLFF.

This chain links TRBV5-4 with TRBJ2-5; a weak D match, TRBD1 (5 bases). Germline V CDR1 and CDR2: SGHNT, YYREEE (reference sequence). With 0 bases removed from V and 2 bases from J, the gap between germline ends came to 11 bases. The CDR3 has 15 residues. This CDR3 is CASSLGQGFQETQYF. As DNA, the CDR3 is TGTGCCAGCAGCTTGGGGCAGGGCTTTCAAGAGACCCAGTACTTC.

This clonotype was picked up many times. The rearrangement links TRBV7-2 to TRBJ1-3; D gene uncertain. The CDR3 consists of 15 residues. Per germline, CDR1 SGHTA and CDR2 FQGNSA. Trimming shortened V by 2 bases and J by 4 bases, and 12 bases separated the two germline ends. The CDR3 here is CASSLSKAAGNTIYF. The CDR3 DNA is TGTGCCAGCAGCTTATCCAAAGCTGCCGGAAACACCATATATTTT.

The genes are TRBV5-4 and TRBJ2-1; 8 bases line up with TRBD2. The CDR3 is made up of 14 amino acids. Germline-derived CDR1 and CDR2 are SGHNT and YYREEE (reference sequence). With V trimmed by 4 bases and J by 8 bases, 8 bases remained unmatched. The CDR3 region has the DNA TGTGCCAGCAGCCGGGGACTAGAGAGCCATGAGCAGTTCTTC. This codes for CASSRGLESHEQFF.

This clonotype was found many times. The V and J genes are TRBV28 and TRBJ2-3, with 12 bases fitting TRBD1. CDR1 is MDHEN and CDR2 is SYDVKM in the germline V gene. V shed 5 bases, J shed 6 bases, and the junction held 9 bases outside the gene matches. The CDR3 runs 16 residues. The CDR3 spells CASSTPGQGARDTQYF. The DNA for the CDR3 is TGTGCCAGCAGTACCCCGGGACAGGGGGCGCGGGATACGCAGTATTTT. Full variable domain (missing parts from reference TRBV28 and TRBJ2-3): DVKVTQSSRYLVKRTGEKVFLECVQDMDHENMFWYRQDPGLGLRLIYFSYDVKMKEKGDIPEGYSVSREKKERFSLILESASTNQTSMYLCASSTPGQGARDTQYFGPGTRLTVL.

This clonotype was seen many times. CDR3 protein: CASSLLADHNEQFF. CDR3 coding DNA: TGTGCCAGCAGCTTACTAGCGGATCACAATGAGCAGTTCTTC. The V gene is TRBV6-2 or TRBV6-3, the J gene TRBJ2-1, with 8 bases aligning to TRBD2. This CDR3 contains 14 residues. The junction had 6 bases not matched to a gene; V was cut back by 6 bases and J by 5 bases. Germline CDR1 and CDR2: MNHEY and SVGEGT.

This clonotype appeared many times. V gene TRBV2 combines with J gene TRBJ2-1; tentative D call: TRBD1 (6 bases). Germline CDR1 reads SNHLY; CDR2 reads FYNNEI. V lost 4 bases to trimming and J lost 9 bases, with 16 bases between them. This CDR3 spans 14 amino acids. CDR3 residues: CASSGQGPGVEQFF. The CDR3 DNA follows: TGTGCCAGCAGTGGGCAGGGGCCAGGGGTTGAGCAGTTCTTC. Full variable domain (rest looked up from reference TRBV2 and TRBJ2-1): EPEVTQTPSHQVTQMGQEVILRCVPISNHLYFYWYRQILGQKVEFLVSFYNNEISEKSEIFDDQFSVERPDGSNFTLKIRSTKLEDSAMYFCASSGQGPGVEQFFGPGTRLTVL.

In this sample, this clonotype turned up many times. This chain connects TRBV10-3 to TRBJ1-4, with TRBD1 as a possible D gene (6 bases). V lost 0 bases and J 0 bases, leaving 8 bases between the germline ends. Germline assignment: CDR1 ENHRY and CDR2 SYGVKD. This CDR3 comprises 16 residues. The CDR3 bases are TGTGCCATCAGTGAGTCCGGGACAACAACTAATGAAAAACTGTTTTTT. Encoded protein: CAISESGTTTNEKLFF.

This clonotype was observed at least ten times. The chain has TRBV3-1 and TRBJ2-7; 8 positions match TRBD1. The V gene's germline CDR1 is LGHDT and CDR2 YNNKEL (reference sequence). The trim removed 5 bases at V and 6 bases at J, leaving 6 bases unmatched. This CDR3 contains 13 residues. CDR3 DNA: TGTGCCAGCAGCACCTTCACAGGGGGCGAGCAGTACTTC. Translation: CASSTFTGGEQYF.

The chain couples TRBV24-1 to TRBJ1-5; D is unresolved. V was shortened by 3 bases and J by 7 bases, with 15 bases between the two germline ends. Looked up from germline, CDR1 is KGHDR and CDR2 is SFDVKD. The CDR3 loop spans 15 amino acids. The CDR3 here is CATSDMGEAEQPQHF. CDR3 sequence (DNA): TGTGCCACCAGTGATATGGGAGAGGCGGAACAGCCCCAGCATTTT.

Many counts were recorded for this clonotype. The chain uses TRBV30 and TRBJ1-2, with D unresolved. Trimming took off 4 bases at V and 7 bases at J, with 13 bases between the two ends. Germline V CDR1 and CDR2: GTSNPN, SVGIG (reference sequence). The CDR3 length is 12 residues. The DNA of the CDR3 is TGTGCCTGGACGTCCTGGGAGCTTGGCTACACCTTC. This gives the protein CAWTSWELGYTF.